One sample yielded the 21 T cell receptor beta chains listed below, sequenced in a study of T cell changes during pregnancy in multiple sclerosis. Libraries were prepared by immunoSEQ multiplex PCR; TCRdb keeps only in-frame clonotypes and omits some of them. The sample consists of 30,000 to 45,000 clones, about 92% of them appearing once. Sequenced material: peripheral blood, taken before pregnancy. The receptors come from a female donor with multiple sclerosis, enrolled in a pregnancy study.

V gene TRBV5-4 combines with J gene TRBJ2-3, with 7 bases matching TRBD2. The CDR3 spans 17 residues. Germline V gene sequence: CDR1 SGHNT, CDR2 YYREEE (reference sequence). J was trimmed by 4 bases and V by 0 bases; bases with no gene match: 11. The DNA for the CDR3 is TGTGCCAGCAGCTTGGATATGGCGGGAGTGGGTCCAGATACGCAGTATTTT. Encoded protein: CASSLDMAGVGPDTQYF.

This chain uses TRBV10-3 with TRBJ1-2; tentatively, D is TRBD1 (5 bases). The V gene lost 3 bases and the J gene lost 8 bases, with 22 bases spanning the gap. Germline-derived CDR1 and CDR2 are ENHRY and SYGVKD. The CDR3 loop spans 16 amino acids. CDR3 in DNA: TGTGCCATCAGTGATCAAGTTCGACAGCCAATAGAGGGCTACACCTTC. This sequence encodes CAISDQVRQPIEGYTF.

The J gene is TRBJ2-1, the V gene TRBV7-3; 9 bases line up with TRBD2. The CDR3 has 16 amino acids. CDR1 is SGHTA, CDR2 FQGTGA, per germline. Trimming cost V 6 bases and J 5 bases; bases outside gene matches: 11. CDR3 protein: CASSQSQLAGHNEQFF. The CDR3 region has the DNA TGTGCCAGCAGTCAATCCCAACTAGCGGGTCACAATGAGCAGTTCTTC.

The DNA of the CDR3 is TGTGCCACCACGAACAGGGCTGGGGCCAACGTCCTGACTTTC. It codes for CATTNRAGANVLTF. This chain uses TRBV15 with TRBJ2-6, with TRBD1 as a possible D gene (6 bases). There are 14 residues in the CDR3. Deletions cut 7 bases from V and 2 bases from J, with 9 bases between. Germline CDR1 reads LNHNV; CDR2 reads YYDKDF (reference sequence). The full variable domain, its missing parts supplied by reference TRBV15 and TRBJ2-6, is DAMVIQNPRYQVTQFGKPVTLSCSQTLNHNVMYWYQQKSSQAPKLLFHYYDKDFNNEADTPDNFQSRRPNTSFCFLDIRSPGLGDTAMYLCATTNRAGANVLTFGAGSRLTVL.

CDR3 in amino acids: CASSTQGAQSNQPQHF. CDR3 nucleotides: TGTGCCAGTAGCACACAGGGGGCGCAGAGCAATCAGCCCCAGCATTTT. The V call is TRBV19, the J call TRBJ1-5; TRBD1 aligns across 9 bases. The CDR3 consists of 16 residues. J gave up 1 base and V 6 bases, and 7 bases lay outside the gene matches. Germline V gives CDR1 LNHDA, CDR2 SQIVND (reference sequence).

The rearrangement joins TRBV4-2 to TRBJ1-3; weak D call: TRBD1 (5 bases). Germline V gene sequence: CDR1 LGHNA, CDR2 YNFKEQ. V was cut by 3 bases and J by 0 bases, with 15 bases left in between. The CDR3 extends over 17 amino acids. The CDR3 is CASSQRSQGLSGNTIYF. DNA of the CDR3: TGTGCCAGCAGCCAGAGGTCCCAGGGCCTCTCTGGAAACACCATATATTTT.

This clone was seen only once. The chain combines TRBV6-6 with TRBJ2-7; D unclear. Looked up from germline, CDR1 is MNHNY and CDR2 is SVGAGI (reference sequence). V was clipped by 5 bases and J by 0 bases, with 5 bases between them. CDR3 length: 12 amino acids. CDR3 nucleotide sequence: TGTGCCAGCAGTCTCTACTCCTACGAGCAGTACTTC. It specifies CASSLYSYEQYF.

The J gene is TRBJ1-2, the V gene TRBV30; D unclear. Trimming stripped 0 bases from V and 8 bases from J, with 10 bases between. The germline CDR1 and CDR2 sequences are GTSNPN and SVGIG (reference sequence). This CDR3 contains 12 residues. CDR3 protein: CAWSVIGEGYTF. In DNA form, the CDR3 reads TGTGCCTGGAGTGTAATCGGTGAAGGCTACACCTTC.

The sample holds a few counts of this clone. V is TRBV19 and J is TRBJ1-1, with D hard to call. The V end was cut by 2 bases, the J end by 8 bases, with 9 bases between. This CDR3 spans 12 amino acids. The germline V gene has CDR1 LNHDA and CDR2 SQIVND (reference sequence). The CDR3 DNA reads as TGTGCCAGTAGTATAAGAAACAGCGAAGCTTTCTTT. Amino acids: CASSIRNSEAFF.

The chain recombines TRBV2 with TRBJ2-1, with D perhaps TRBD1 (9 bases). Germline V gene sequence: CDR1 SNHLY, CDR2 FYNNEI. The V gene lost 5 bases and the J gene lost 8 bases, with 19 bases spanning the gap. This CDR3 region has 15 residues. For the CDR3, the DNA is TGTGCCAGCAGTTCTGGGACTAGACAGGGGGATGAGCAGTTCTTC. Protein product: CASSSGTRQGDEQFF.

The CDR3 DNA follows: TGTGCCAGTGGGAGGACAGGGACTAGCACAGATACGCAGTATTTT. Translated, it gives CASGRTGTSTDTQYF. V usage is TRBV11-2 and J usage is TRBJ2-3, with 8 bases identical to TRBD1. With V trimmed by 9 bases and J by 0 bases, 8 bases remained unmatched. Germline V gene sequence: CDR1 SGHAT, CDR2 FQNNGV. The CDR3 length is 15 residues.

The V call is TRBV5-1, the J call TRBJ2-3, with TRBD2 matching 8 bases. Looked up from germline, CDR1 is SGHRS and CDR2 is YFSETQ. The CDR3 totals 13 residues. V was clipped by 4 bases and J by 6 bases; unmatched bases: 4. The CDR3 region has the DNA TGCGCCAGCAGCCCGGGCGGGGGGGATACGCAGTATTTT. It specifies CASSPGGGDTQYF.

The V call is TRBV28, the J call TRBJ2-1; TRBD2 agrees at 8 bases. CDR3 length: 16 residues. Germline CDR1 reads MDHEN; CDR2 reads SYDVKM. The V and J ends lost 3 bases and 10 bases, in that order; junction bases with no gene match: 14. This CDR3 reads CASSFRELAGGGEQFF. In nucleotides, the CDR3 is TGTGCCAGCAGTTTTCGTGAGCTGGCGGGAGGTGGGGAGCAGTTCTTC.

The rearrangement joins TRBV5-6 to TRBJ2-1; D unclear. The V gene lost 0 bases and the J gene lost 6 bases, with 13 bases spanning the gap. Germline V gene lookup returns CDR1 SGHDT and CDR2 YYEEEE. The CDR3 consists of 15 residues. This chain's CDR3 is CASSLDLLYGNEQFF. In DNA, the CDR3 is TGTGCCAGCAGCTTGGACCTATTGTATGGCAATGAGCAGTTCTTC. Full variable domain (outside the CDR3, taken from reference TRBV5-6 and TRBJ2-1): DAGVTQSPTHLIKTRGQQVTLRCSPKSGHDTVSWYQQALGQGPQFIFQYYEEEERQRGNFPDRFSGHQFPNYSSELNVNALLLGDSALYLCASSLDLLYGNEQFFGPGTRLTVL.

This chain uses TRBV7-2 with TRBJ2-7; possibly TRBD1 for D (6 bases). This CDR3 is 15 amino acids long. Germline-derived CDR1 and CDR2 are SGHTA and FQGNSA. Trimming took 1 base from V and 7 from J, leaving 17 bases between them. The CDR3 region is CASSLGVSSQGEQYF. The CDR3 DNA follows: TGTGCCAGCAGCTTAGGAGTTAGTTCCCAGGGGGAGCAGTACTTC.

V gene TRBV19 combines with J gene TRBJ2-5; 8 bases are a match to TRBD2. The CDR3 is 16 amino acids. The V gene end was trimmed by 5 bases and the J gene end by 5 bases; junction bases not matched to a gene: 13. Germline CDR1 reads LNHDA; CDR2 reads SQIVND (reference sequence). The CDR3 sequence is CASSSGLGRIDETQYF. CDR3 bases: TGTGCCAGTAGTTCGGGACTAGGGAGGATTGATGAGACCCAGTACTTC.

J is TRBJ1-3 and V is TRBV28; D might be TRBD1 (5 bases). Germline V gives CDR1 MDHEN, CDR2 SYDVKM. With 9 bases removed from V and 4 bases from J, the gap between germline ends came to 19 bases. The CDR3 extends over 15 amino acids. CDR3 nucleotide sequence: TGTGCCAGTACGCTGTCGGGGGGTTCGGGAAACACCATATATTTT. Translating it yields CASTLSGGSGNTIYF.

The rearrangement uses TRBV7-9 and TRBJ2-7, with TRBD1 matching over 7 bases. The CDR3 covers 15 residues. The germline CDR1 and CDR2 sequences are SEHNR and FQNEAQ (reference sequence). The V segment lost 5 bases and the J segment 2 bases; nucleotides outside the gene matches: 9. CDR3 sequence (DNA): TGTGCCAGCAGCACCCGACAGGGTAGGGCCTACGAGCAGTACTTC. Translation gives CASSTRQGRAYEQYF.

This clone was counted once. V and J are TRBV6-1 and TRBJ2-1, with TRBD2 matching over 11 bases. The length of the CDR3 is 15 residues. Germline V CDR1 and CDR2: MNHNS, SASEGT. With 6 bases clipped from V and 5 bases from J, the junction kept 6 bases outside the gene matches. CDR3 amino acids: CASRHATSGNNEQFF. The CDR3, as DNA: TGTGCCAGCAGGCACGCGACTAGCGGGAACAATGAGCAGTTCTTC.

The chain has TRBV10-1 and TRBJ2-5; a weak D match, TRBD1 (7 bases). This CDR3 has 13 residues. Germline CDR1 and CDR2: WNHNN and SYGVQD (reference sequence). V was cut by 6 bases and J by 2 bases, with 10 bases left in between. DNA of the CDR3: TGCGCCAGCAGCGGGGGACAGCAAGAGACCCAGTACTTC. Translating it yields CASSGGQQETQYF.

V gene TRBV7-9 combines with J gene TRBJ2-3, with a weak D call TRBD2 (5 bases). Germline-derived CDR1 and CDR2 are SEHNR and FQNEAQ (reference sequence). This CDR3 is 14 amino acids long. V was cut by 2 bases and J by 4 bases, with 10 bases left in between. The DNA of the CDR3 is TGTGCCAGCAGCTTAATTAAGGGAGCAGATACGCAGTATTTT. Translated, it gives CASSLIKGADTQYF.